The 30 T cell receptor beta chains reported below all come from one sample, sequenced in a study of blood T cell repertoires in COVID-19. Method: immunoSEQ multiplex PCR; TCRdb's copy keeps in-frame clones and lacks some. Here the sample spans some 68,000 clones, about 85% being singletons. Sequencing was performed on peripheral blood. These receptors all stem from a woman aged 45-65 years with COVID-19, enrolled during active disease.

This clone appeared a few times. This chain joins TRBV4-1 and TRBJ1-1; possibly TRBD1 for D (5 bases). Germline values: CDR1 MGHRA, CDR2 YSYEKL. V was shortened by 4 bases and J by 4 bases, with 16 bases between the two germline ends. The CDR3 has 15 amino acids. CDR3 DNA sequence: TGCGCCAGCAGCCCCCCGGGAGGTGGGGGCACTGAAGCTTTCTTT. It translates to CASSPPGGGGTEAFF.

This chain uses TRBV28 with TRBJ1-4; unclear D gene. This CDR3 is built from 11 residues. Looked up from germline, CDR1 is MDHEN and CDR2 is SYDVKM. Trimming took 9 bases from V and 8 from J, leaving 10 bases between them. As DNA, the CDR3 is TGTGCCAGTAGGAGGGTAGAAAAACTGTTTTTT. Translating it yields CASRRVEKLFF. Full variable domain (outside the CDR3, taken from reference TRBV28 and TRBJ1-4): DVKVTQSSRYLVKRTGEKVFLECVQDMDHENMFWYRQDPGLGLRLIYFSYDVKMKEKGDIPEGYSVSREKKERFSLILESASTNQTSMYLCASRRVEKLFFGSGTQLSVL.

The V call is TRBV7-2, the J call TRBJ2-7; 13 bases match TRBD2. V shed 4 bases and J 3 bases; nucleotides not matched to a gene: 6. This CDR3 region has 16 residues. Germline V gene lookup returns CDR1 SGHTA and CDR2 FQGNSA. CDR3 in DNA: TGTGCCAGCAGCTCCGGACTAGCGGGAGTTGGCTACGAGCAGTACTTC. Translated, it gives CASSSGLAGVGYEQYF.

The chain is built from TRBV27 and TRBJ2-7, with unresolved D. Per germline, CDR1 MNHEY and CDR2 SMNVEV (reference sequence). The V end was cut by 3 bases, the J end by 2 bases, with 8 bases between. The CDR3 totals 13 residues. The CDR3 reads CASSLGETYEQYF. CDR3 bases: TGTGCCAGCAGTTTGGGCGAGACCTACGAGCAGTACTTC.

The chain recombines TRBV30 with TRBJ1-1; 7 bases are a match to TRBD1. The germline V gene encodes CDR1 GTSNPN and CDR2 SVGIG (reference sequence). The CDR3 has 17 amino acids. Trimming at V came to 3 bases and at J to 0 bases, leaving 13 bases not matched to a gene. The CDR3 sequence is CAWSEQGRYPMNTEAFF. DNA for the CDR3: TGTGCCTGGAGCGAACAGGGGCGATACCCTATGAACACTGAAGCTTTCTTT.

The V and J genes are TRBV11-2 and TRBJ2-1, with a weak D call TRBD2 (7 bases). Germline V gives CDR1 SGHAT, CDR2 FQNNGV. Deletions cut 5 bases from V and 4 bases from J, with 15 bases between. This CDR3 region has 15 residues. The CDR3 is CASSPPGGLYNEQFF. For the CDR3, the DNA is TGTGCCAGCAGCCCGCCGGGGGGCCTATACAATGAGCAGTTCTTC. Supplemented by reference TRBV11-2 and TRBJ2-1, the full variable domain reads EAGVAQSPRYKIIEKRQSVAFWCNPISGHATLYWYQQILGQGPKLLIQFQNNGVVDDSQLPKDRFSAERLKGVDSTLKIQPAKLEDSAVYLCASSPPGGLYNEQFFGPGTRLTVL.

CDR3 sequence reads: CASSQSLAGENEQYF. DNA for the CDR3: TGTGCCAGCTCACAGAGTCTAGCGGGAGAAAACGAGCAGTACTTC. The rearrangement uses TRBV18 and TRBJ2-7, with 10 bases fitting TRBD2. J gave up 5 bases and V 4 bases, and 8 bases lay outside the gene matches. Per germline, CDR1 KGHSH and CDR2 LQKENI. The CDR3 runs to 15 residues.

This rearrangement joins TRBV7-6 to TRBJ2-5; D is undetermined. CDR1 and CDR2 from the germline V gene are SGHVS and FNYEAQ. The CDR3 runs 12 residues. CDR3 sequence (DNA): TGTGCAACGTCACTTTCACGGGAGACCCAGTACTTC. Translated, it gives CATSLSRETQYF.

The chain combines TRBV3-1 (or the pseudogene TRBV3-2) with TRBJ2-3; TRBD2 agrees at 10 bases. Germline V lookup: CDR1 LGHDT, CDR2 YNNKEL (reference sequence). The V gene end was trimmed by 3 bases and the J gene end by 4 bases; junction bases not matched to a gene: 10. The length of the CDR3 is 17 residues. The DNA of the CDR3 is TGTGCCAGCAGCCAGGCCCGCCTAGCGGGAGTACCAGATACGCAGTATTTT. It translates to CASSQARLAGVPDTQYF.

This chain connects TRBV6-6 to TRBJ1-1; no clear D. The CDR3 extends over 12 amino acids. Trimming removed 0 bases at V and 8 bases at J, with 7 bases between. The germline V gene encodes CDR1 MNHNY and CDR2 SVGAGI (reference sequence). CDR3 nucleotides: TGTGCCAGCAGTTACTCCGGTCAAGAAGCTTTCTTT. Translated, it gives CASSYSGQEAFF.

The V and J genes are TRBV5-1 and TRBJ2-1; no clear D gene. CDR1 and CDR2 from the germline V gene are SGHRS and YFSETQ. V was shortened by 2 bases and J by 0 bases, with 12 bases between the two germline ends. The CDR3 contains 16 residues. The chain's CDR3 is CASSLGTDPSYNEQFF. For the CDR3, the DNA is TGCGCCAGCAGCTTAGGAACAGATCCCTCCTACAATGAGCAGTTCTTC.

This clone was counted once. The chain uses TRBV2 and TRBJ2-3, with 9 bases aligning to TRBD2. There are 15 residues in the CDR3. With 6 bases clipped from V and 6 bases from J, the junction kept 10 bases outside the gene matches. The germline gives CDR1 SNHLY, CDR2 FYNNEI. The CDR3 spells CASRGTSTFVDTQYF. The CDR3 coding sequence is TGTGCCAGCAGGGGGACTAGCACTTTCGTTGATACGCAGTATTTT.

V gene TRBV25-1 combines with J gene TRBJ2-1; 7 bases match TRBD2. The CDR3 is 12 amino acids. CDR1 is MGHDK and CDR2 is SYGVNS in the germline V gene. The trim removed 8 bases at V and 8 bases at J, leaving 6 bases unmatched. This chain's CDR3 is CASGWGGDEQFF. CDR3 DNA: TGTGCCAGCGGTTGGGGGGGGGATGAGCAGTTCTTC.

This clone was recorded once. The CDR3, as DNA: TGTGCCAGCAGCTTGGAGAGCGGGAGGGCCTACAATGAGCAGTTCTTC. Amino acids: CASSLESGRAYNEQFF. The chain has TRBV5-4 and TRBJ2-1, with 10 bases matching TRBD2. The junction had 2 bases not matched to a gene; V was cut back by 0 bases and J by 2 bases. The CDR3 sequence is 16 residues long. Germline loops: CDR1 SGHNT, CDR2 YYREEE (reference sequence).

The CDR3 is CASSAGFRKNIQYF. The CDR3 DNA sequence: TGTGCCAGCAGCGCAGGGTTTAGGAAAAACATTCAGTACTTC. The rearrangement links TRBV11-2 to TRBJ2-4, with TRBD1 as a possible D gene (5 bases). Germline loops: CDR1 SGHAT, CDR2 FQNNGV. This CDR3 comprises 14 residues. Trimming took 5 bases from V and 4 from J, leaving 12 bases between them.

V usage is TRBV2 and J usage is TRBJ2-3; 7 bases map to TRBD1. J gave up 2 bases and V 5 bases, and 4 bases lay outside the gene matches. Germline CDR1 is SNHLY and CDR2 is FYNNEI. The CDR3 extends over 14 amino acids. CDR3 in amino acids: CASSRDSSTDTQYF. As DNA, the CDR3 is TGTGCCAGCAGTCGGGACAGCTCCACAGATACGCAGTATTTT.

The chain carries TRBV5-1 and TRBJ2-7, with unresolved D. CDR3 length: 14 residues. With 1 base removed from V and 2 bases from J, the gap between germline ends came to 10 bases. The germline V gene encodes CDR1 SGHRS and CDR2 YFSETQ. The DNA for the CDR3 is TGCGCCAGCAGCTTGATGAGAATTACCTACGAGCAGTACTTC. Amino acid sequence: CASSLMRITYEQYF. Filled out from reference TRBV5-1 and TRBJ2-7, the complete variable domain reads KAGVTQTPRYLIKTRGQQVTLSCSPISGHRSVSWYQQTPGQGLQFLFEYFSETQRNKGNFPGRFSGRQFSNSRSEMNVSTLELGDSALYLCASSLMRITYEQYFGPGTRLTVT.

This clone turned up a few times. The J gene is TRBJ1-5, the V gene TRBV28; maybe TRBD1 (6 bases). CDR1 is MDHEN, CDR2 SYDVKM, per germline. This CDR3 has 15 amino acids. The V end lost 4 bases, the J end lost 0 bases, and 10 bases lay between the germline ends. CDR3 bases: TGTGCCAGCAGTTGGGGGCGAGATAGCAATCAGCCCCAGCATTTT. This gives the protein CASSWGRDSNQPQHF.

The chain links TRBV18 to TRBJ1-2; D is uncertain. Per the germline V gene, CDR1 is KGHSH and CDR2 is LQKENI. The CDR3 contains 13 residues. Trimming took 1 base from V and 2 from J, leaving 5 bases between them. The CDR3 spells CASSPRGNYGYTF. The DNA for the CDR3 is TGTGCCAGCTCACCACGCGGGAACTATGGCTACACCTTC.

The V gene is TRBV5-4, the J gene TRBJ2-5; 7 bases fit TRBD1. The junction had 5 bases not matched to a gene; V was cut back by 4 bases and J by 2 bases. CDR1 SGHNT and CDR2 YYREEE come from the germline V gene (reference sequence). The length of the CDR3 is 14 residues. For the CDR3, the DNA is TGTGCCAGCAGCCCGGGGACAGAACAAGAGACCCAGTACTTC. Translating it yields CASSPGTEQETQYF.

This clone was picked up one time. This sequence joins TRBV3-1 (or the pseudogene TRBV3-2) and TRBJ1-4; perhaps TRBD1 as D (6 bases). CDR1 is LGHDT, CDR2 YNNKEL, per germline (reference sequence). The V and J ends lost 1 base and 8 bases respectively, with 14 bases between them. This CDR3 has 15 residues. The CDR3 protein is CASSQGGGAGEKLFF. The CDR3 DNA sequence: TGTGCCAGCAGCCAAGGTGGGGGGGCCGGGGAAAAACTGTTTTTT.

This clone was observed a single time. The chain carries TRBV7-9 and TRBJ1-4; D gene unclear. The V end was cut by 1 base, the J end by 7 bases, with 4 bases between. This CDR3 spans 12 amino acids. The germline V gene encodes CDR1 SEHNR and CDR2 FQNEAQ (reference sequence). Here the CDR3 DNA reads TGTGCCAGCAGCTTAGGGCCTGAAAAACTGTTTTTT. It specifies CASSLGPEKLFF.

The sample holds a few counts of this clone. The V call is TRBV29-1, the J call TRBJ2-3; 7 positions agree with TRBD1. V shed 8 bases, J shed 2 bases, and the junction held 10 bases outside the gene matches. The CDR3 totals 14 residues. CDR1 SQVTM and CDR2 ANQGSEA come from the germline V gene. CDR3 coding DNA: TGCAGCTGCTCGACAGGGACCCTCACAGATACGCAGTATTTT. It yields the protein CSCSTGTLTDTQYF.

This chain links TRBV6-4 with TRBJ2-2; D may be TRBD2 (5 bases). There are 14 residues in the CDR3. V was shortened by 4 bases and J by 4 bases, with 10 bases between the two germline ends. Germline CDR1 MRHNA, CDR2 SNTAGT. In DNA form, the CDR3 reads TGTGCCAGCAGTGGCCTAGCCTTCACCGGGGAGCTGTTTTTT. This translates into CASSGLAFTGELFF.

This clone came up once. This sequence joins TRBV12-3 or TRBV12-4 and TRBJ2-2; no clear D gene. Between the trimmed V and J ends, which lost 5 bases and 3 bases, there was a span of 7 bases. The CDR3 spans 13 residues. CDR3 coding DNA: TGTGCCAGCAGTCTTACATACACCGGGGAGCTGTTTTTT. Translated: CASSLTYTGELFF.

The J gene is TRBJ1-5, the V gene TRBV7-9; maybe TRBD1 (5 bases). The germline CDR1 and CDR2 sequences are SEHNR and FQNEAQ (reference sequence). V lost 2 bases to trimming and J lost 6 bases, with 11 bases between them. The length of the CDR3 is 14 residues. The CDR3 spells CASSLSQGIQPQHF. DNA of the CDR3: TGTGCCAGCAGCTTAAGCCAGGGTATTCAGCCCCAGCATTTT.

The rearrangement links TRBV3-1 (or the pseudogene TRBV3-2) to TRBJ2-7, with D possibly matching TRBD2 (6 bases). Germline V gene data show CDR1 as LGHDT and CDR2 as YNNKEL (reference sequence). V lost 8 bases and J lost 2, with 19 bases in between. The CDR3 length is 15 residues. The CDR3 sequence is CASRGAGRLTYEQYF. The CDR3 DNA is TGTGCCAGCCGAGGGGCGGGACGGCTAACCTACGAGCAGTACTTC.

This chain connects TRBV30 to TRBJ1-5; D perhaps matches TRBD1 (6 bases). V was trimmed by 2 bases and J by 2 bases, leaving 13 bases between them. Germline CDR1 and CDR2: GTSNPN and SVGIG (reference sequence). CDR3 length: 15 amino acids. The DNA for the CDR3 is TGTGCCTGGAGTAAAACAGGGTGGGGCAATCAGCCCCAGCATTTT. Its protein product is CAWSKTGWGNQPQHF.

V is TRBV28 and J is TRBJ1-5; D possibly corresponds to TRBD1 (6 bases). Germline assignment: CDR1 MDHEN and CDR2 SYDVKM. Trimming took 6 bases from V and 4 from J, leaving 19 bases between them. The CDR3 extends over 16 amino acids. The CDR3 sequence is CASRGGRVFYNQPQHF. CDR3 in DNA: TGTGCCAGCAGGGGGGGGCGGGTTTTTTATAATCAGCCCCAGCATTTT.

The CDR3 reads CASSLPPSGTSGSGEQFF. In DNA, the CDR3 is TGCGCCAGCAGCTTACCCCCGTCTGGGACTAGCGGGAGTGGTGAGCAGTTCTTC. The chain has TRBV5-1 and TRBJ2-1; 14 bases are shared with TRBD2. The V gene's germline CDR1 is SGHRS and CDR2 YFSETQ. The CDR3 totals 18 residues. Trimming cost V 2 bases and J 9 bases; bases outside gene matches: 13.